Listed below are T cell receptor beta chains from one sample, sequenced in a study of cytomegalovirus exposure and HLA in healthy donors. Sequenced by immunoSEQ multiplex PCR; TCRdb stores in-frame clones only, minus some. Here the sample spans approximately 170,000 clones, 70% being singletons. Sequencing was performed on PBMCs. The source of these receptors is a man younger than 35 in good health and CMV-seropositive. Both conserved end residues are part of each CDR3. The D gene is left open where the match is weak. Part of the rows lack a size; the others show once, few, many or a class for expanded clones.

j_call clone_size d_call v_call cdr3_nt cdr3_aa
TRBJ1-3 - TRBD1 TRBV30 TGTGCCTGGAGTGGTCCTAGGACAGGGCTTGGAAACACCATATATTTT CAWSGPRTGLGNTIYF
TRBJ2-2 - - TRBV15 TGTGCCACCAGCAGAGGGTTGAGCCTACGAAGAGGGCCGAACACCGGGGAGCTGTTTTTT CATSRGLSLRRGPNTGELFF
TRBJ2-5 - TRBD2 TRBV25-1 TGTGCCAGCTATTCTAGCGGACAAGAGACCCAGTACTTC CASYSSGQETQYF
TRBJ1-2 - TRBD1 TRBV6-1 TGTGCCAGCAGTGTTGGGGACAGGGGAGGTGGCTACACCTTC CASSVGDRGGGYTF
TRBJ2-6 - - TRBV7-9 TGTGCCAGCAGCTCCGGGTCTGGGGCCAACGTCCTGACTTTC CASSSGSGANVLTF
TRBJ2-5 - TRBD1 TRBV10-3 TGTGCCACCCGCCCGGGGACAGGGGGTGAGACCCAGTACTTC CATRPGTGGETQYF
TRBJ2-2 - TRBD1 TRBV11-3 TGTGCCAGCAGCTTCGGGACAGGTTACACCGGGGAGCTGTTTTTT CASSFGTGYTGELFF
TRBJ1-2 - - TRBV18 TGTGCCAGCTCCCTCCTCTCGACAGACTATGGCTACACCTTC CASSLLSTDYGYTF
TRBJ1-1 - TRBD1 TRBV14 TGTGCCAGCAGCCAAGATTGGTGGTCAGGGGGGACTGAAGCTTTCTTT CASSQDWWSGGTEAFF
TRBJ1-2 - - TRBV5-5 TGTGCCAGCAGCTATACAGCCGGTTCTAACTATGGCTACACCTTC CASSYTAGSNYGYTF
TRBJ1-4 - TRBD1 TRBV30 TGTGCCTGGAGGGGACAGGGATTTTTAGAAAAACTGTTTTTT CAWRGQGFLEKLFF
TRBJ1-1 - - TRBV29-1 TGCAGCGCCACTTCGGGGGGGAACACTGAAGCTTTCTTT CSATSGGNTEAFF
TRBJ2-1 - TRBD2 TRBV16 TGTGCCAGCAGCCAACCACGACTAGCGACCAATGAGCAGTTCTTC CASSQPRLATNEQFF
TRBJ2-2 - TRBD1 TRBV2 TGTGCCAGCACTACAGGGGCGAACACCGGGGAGCTGTTTTTT CASTTGANTGELFF
TRBJ2-5 - TRBD2 TRBV11-2 TGTGCCAGCAGCCGCGGGGGCCAAGAGACCCAGTACTTC CASSRGGQETQYF
TRBJ1-5 - - TRBV28 TGTGCCAGCAGTTTACAGGGGACGAATAGCAATCAGCCCCAGCATTTT CASSLQGTNSNQPQHF
TRBJ1-5 - - TRBV6-1 TGTGCCAGCAGCGTCTATAGCAATCAGCCCCAGCATTTT CASSVYSNQPQHF
TRBJ2-2 few TRBD1 TRBV27 TGTGCCAGCAGTCCGAAGGGGACAGGGGGGAACACCGGGGAGCTGTTTTTT CASSPKGTGGNTGELFF
TRBJ2-2 - TRBD2 TRBV27 TGTGCCAGCAGTTTGAGCCTAGCGGGAGGGCCGCCAGGGGAGCTGTTTTTT CASSLSLAGGPPGELFF
TRBJ2-2 - TRBD2 TRBV5-1 TGCGCCAGCCGGGGAGGGCAAACCAACACCGGGGAGCTGTTTTTT CASRGGQTNTGELFF
TRBJ1-1 - - TRBV28 TGTGCCAGCAGTTCCCCCAGGCAGCCTCAAGCTTTCTTT CASSSPRQPQAFF
TRBJ1-1 - TRBD1 TRBV5-6 TGTGCCAGCAGTAGGACAGGGGTATTGAACACTGAAGCTTTCTTT CASSRTGVLNTEAFF
TRBJ1-5 - TRBD1 TRBV19 TGTGCCAGTACCCTGGGGGGACAGGCATGGCAGCCCCAGCATTTT CASTLGGQAWQPQHF
TRBJ2-2 once - TRBV11-3 TGTGCCAGCAGCCCGCCCCGGGGGGAGCTGTTTTTT CASSPPRGELFF
TRBJ2-3 - TRBD2 TRBV9 TGTGCCAGCAGCCTGAGGCGGGCTAGCGGGAGTTCCGATACGCAGTATTTT CASSLRRASGSSDTQYF
TRBJ2-4 - TRBD2 TRBV11-2 TGTGCCAGCAGCTTAGCGGGAGGAGGCATTCAGTACTTC CASSLAGGGIQYF